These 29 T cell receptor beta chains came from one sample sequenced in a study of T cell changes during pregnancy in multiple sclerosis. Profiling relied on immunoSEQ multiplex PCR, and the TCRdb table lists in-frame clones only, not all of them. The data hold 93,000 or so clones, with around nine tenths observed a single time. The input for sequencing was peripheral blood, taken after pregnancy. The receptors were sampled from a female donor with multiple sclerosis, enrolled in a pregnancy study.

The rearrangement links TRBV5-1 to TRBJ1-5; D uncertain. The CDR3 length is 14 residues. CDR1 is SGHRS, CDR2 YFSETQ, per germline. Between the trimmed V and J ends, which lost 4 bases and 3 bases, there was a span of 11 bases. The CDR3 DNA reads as TGCGCCAGCAGCGCGGGCCCGGCCAATCAGCCCCAGCATTTT. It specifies CASSAGPANQPQHF. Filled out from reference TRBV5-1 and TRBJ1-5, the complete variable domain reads KAGVTQTPRYLIKTRGQQVTLSCSPISGHRSVSWYQQTPGQGLQFLFEYFSETQRNKGNFPGRFSGRQFSNSRSEMNVSTLELGDSALYLCASSAGPANQPQHFGDGTRLSIL.

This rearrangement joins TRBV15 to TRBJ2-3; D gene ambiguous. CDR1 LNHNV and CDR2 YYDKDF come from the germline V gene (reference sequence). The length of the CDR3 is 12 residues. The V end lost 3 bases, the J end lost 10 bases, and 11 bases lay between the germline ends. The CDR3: CATSRELVSQYF. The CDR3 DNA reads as TGTGCCACCAGCAGGGAGCTCGTATCGCAGTATTTT.

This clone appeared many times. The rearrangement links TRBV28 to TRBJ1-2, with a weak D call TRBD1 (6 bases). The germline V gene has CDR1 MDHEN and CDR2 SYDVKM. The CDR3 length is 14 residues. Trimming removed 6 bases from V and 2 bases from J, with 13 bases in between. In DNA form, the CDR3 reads TGTGCCAGCAGGAAACAGGGCCGAAACTATGGCTACACCTTC. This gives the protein CASRKQGRNYGYTF.

CDR3 in amino acids: CASSSLTGVNTEAFF. CDR3 nucleotide sequence: TGCGCCAGCAGCTCATTGACAGGCGTGAACACTGAAGCTTTCTTT. The rearrangement joins TRBV5-1 to TRBJ1-1; TRBD1 might be the D (6 bases). This CDR3 comprises 15 residues. The germline CDR1 and CDR2 sequences are SGHRS and YFSETQ. The germline V and J ends were trimmed by 3 bases and 0 bases, with 12 bases remaining between them.

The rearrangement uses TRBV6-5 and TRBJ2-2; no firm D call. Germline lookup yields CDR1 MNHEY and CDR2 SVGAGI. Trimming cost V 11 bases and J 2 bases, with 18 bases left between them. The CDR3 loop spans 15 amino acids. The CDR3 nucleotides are TGTGCCGCGCGGCTCGGTGGAGCTAACACCGGGGAGCTGTTTTTT. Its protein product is CAARLGGANTGELFF.

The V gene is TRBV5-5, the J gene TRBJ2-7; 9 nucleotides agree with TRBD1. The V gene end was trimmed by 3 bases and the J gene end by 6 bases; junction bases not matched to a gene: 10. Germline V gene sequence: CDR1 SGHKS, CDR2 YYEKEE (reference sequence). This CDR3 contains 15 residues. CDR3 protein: CASSSPRTGVGEQYF. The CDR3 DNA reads TGTGCCAGCAGCTCCCCACGGACAGGGGTGGGCGAGCAGTACTTC.

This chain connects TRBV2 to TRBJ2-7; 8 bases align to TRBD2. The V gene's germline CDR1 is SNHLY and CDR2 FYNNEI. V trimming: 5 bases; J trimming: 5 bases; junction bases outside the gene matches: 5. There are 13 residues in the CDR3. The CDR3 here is CASSRRRGDEQYF. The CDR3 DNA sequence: TGTGCCAGCAGTAGGCGGCGGGGGGACGAGCAGTACTTC.

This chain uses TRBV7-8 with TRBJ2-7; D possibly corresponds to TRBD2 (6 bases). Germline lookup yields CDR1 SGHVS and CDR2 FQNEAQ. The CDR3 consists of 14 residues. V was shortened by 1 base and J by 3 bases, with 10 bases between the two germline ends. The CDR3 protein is CASSLGAGIYEQYF. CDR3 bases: TGTGCCAGCAGCTTAGGGGCGGGGATCTACGAGCAGTACTTC.

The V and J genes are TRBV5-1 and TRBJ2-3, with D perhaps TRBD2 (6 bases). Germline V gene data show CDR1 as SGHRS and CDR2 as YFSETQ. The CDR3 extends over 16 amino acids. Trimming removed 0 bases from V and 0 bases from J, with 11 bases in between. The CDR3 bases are TGCGCCAGCAGCTTGGGAAGCGGGCTTAGCACAGATACGCAGTATTTT. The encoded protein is CASSLGSGLSTDTQYF.

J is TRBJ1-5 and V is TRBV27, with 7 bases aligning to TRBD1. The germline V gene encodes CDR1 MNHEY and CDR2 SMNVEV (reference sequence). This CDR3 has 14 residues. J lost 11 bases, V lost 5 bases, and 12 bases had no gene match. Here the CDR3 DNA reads TGTGCCAGCAGTCCGCGACAGGGTGGGGAGTCCCAGCATTTT. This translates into CASSPRQGGESQHF.

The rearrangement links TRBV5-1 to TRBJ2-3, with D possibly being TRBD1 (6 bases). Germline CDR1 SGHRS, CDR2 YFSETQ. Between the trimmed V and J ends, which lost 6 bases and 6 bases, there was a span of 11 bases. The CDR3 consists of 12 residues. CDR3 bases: TGCGCCAGCAACCTCCAGGGGGATACGCAGTATTTT. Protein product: CASNLQGDTQYF.

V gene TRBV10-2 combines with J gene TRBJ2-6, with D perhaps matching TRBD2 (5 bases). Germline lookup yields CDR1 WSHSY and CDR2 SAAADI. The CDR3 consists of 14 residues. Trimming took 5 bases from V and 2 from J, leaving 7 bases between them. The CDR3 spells CASSSGTGANVLTF. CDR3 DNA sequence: TGCGCCAGCAGTTCGGGAACTGGGGCCAACGTCCTGACTTTC.

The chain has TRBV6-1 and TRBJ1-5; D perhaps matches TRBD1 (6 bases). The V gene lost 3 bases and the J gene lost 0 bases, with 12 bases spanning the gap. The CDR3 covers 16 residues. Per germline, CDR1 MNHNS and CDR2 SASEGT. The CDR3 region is CASSDFDRISNQPQHF. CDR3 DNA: TGTGCCAGCAGTGACTTCGACAGGATTAGCAATCAGCCCCAGCATTTT.

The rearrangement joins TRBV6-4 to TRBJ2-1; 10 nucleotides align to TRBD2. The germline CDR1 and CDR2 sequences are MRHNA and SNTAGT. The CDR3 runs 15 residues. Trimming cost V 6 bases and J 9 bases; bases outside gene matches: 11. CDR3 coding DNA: TGTGCCAGCAGCCAGTCTAGCGGGAGAAGTAGTGAGCAGTTCTTC. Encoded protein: CASSQSSGRSSEQFF.

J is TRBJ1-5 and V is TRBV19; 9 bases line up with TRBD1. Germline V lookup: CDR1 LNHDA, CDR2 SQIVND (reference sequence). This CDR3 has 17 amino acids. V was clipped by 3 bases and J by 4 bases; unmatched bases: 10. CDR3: CASSIFTGTGYNQPQHF. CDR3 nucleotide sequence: TGTGCCAGTAGTATCTTCACCGGGACAGGGTATAATCAGCCCCAGCATTTT.

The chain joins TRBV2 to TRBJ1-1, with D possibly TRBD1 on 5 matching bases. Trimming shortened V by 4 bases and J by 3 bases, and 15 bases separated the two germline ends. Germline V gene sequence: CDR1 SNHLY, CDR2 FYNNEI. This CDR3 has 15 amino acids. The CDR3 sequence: CASSAEQGGYTEAFF. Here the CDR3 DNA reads TGTGCCAGCAGTGCTGAGCAGGGAGGATACACTGAAGCTTTCTTT.

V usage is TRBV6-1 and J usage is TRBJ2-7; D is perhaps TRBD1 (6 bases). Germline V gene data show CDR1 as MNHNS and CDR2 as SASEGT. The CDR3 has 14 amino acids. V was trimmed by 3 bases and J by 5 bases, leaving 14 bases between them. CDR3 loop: CASSDPARGHEQYF. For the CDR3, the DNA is TGTGCCAGCAGTGATCCTGCCAGGGGACACGAGCAGTACTTC.

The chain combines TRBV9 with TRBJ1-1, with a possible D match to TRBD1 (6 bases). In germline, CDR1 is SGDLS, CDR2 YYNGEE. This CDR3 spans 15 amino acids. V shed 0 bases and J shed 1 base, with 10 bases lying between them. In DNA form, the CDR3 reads TGTGCCAGCAGCGTAGAGGACAGTCCGAACACTGAAGCTTTCTTT. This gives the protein CASSVEDSPNTEAFF.

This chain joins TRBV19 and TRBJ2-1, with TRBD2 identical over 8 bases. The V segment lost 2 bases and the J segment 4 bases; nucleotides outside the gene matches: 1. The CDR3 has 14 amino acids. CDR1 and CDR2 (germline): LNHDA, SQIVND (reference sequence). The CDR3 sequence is CASSISSGYNEQFF. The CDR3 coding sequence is TGTGCCAGTAGTATATCTAGCGGGTACAATGAGCAGTTCTTC.

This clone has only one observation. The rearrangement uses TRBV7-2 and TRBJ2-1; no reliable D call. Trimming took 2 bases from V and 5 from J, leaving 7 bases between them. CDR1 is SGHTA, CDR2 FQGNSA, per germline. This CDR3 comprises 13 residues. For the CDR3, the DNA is TGTGCCAGCAGCTTATCTACAGACAATGAGCAGTTCTTC. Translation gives CASSLSTDNEQFF.

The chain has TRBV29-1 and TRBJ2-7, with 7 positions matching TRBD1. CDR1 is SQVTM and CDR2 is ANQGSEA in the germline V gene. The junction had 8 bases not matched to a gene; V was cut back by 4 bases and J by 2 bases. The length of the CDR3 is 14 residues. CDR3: CSVVWAGGTYEQYF. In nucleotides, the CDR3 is TGCAGCGTTGTCTGGGCAGGGGGTACCTACGAGCAGTACTTC.

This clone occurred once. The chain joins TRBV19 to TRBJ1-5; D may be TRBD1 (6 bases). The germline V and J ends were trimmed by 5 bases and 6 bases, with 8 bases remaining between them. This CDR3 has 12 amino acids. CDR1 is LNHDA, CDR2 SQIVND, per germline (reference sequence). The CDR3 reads CASSVRGQPQHF. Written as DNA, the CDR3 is TGTGCCAGTAGTGTCAGGGGTCAGCCCCAGCATTTT.

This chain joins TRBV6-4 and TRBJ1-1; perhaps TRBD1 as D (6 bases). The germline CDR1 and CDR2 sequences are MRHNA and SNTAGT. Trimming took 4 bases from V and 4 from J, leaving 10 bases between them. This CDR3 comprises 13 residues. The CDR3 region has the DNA TGTGCCAGCAGTGTGGACAGTCGCACTGAAGCTTTCTTT. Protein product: CASSVDSRTEAFF.

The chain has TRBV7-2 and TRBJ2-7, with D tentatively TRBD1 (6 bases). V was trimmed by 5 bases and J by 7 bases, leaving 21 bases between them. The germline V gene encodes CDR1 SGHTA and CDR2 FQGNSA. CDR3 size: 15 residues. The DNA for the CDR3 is TGTGCCAGCAGCCCACAGGGCCCCAGTGGTCAGGAGCAGTACTTC. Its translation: CASSPQGPSGQEQYF.

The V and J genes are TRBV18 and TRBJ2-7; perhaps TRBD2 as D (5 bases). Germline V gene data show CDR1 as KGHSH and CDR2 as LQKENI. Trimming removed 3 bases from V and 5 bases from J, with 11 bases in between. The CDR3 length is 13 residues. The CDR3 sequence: CASSPASSDEQYF. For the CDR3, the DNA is TGTGCCAGCTCACCGGCTAGTAGCGACGAGCAGTACTTC.

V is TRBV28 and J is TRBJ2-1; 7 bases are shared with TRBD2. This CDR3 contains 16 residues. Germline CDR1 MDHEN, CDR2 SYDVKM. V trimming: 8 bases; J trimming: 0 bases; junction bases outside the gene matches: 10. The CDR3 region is CASLGGWRASYNEQFF. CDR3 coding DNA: TGTGCCAGCCTGGGGGGGTGGAGGGCCTCCTACAATGAGCAGTTCTTC.

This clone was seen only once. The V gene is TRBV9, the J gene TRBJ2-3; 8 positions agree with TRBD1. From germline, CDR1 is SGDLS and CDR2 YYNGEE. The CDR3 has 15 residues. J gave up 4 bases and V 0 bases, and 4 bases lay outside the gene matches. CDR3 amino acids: CASSVEETGADTQYF. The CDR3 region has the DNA TGTGCCAGCAGCGTAGAAGAGACAGGGGCAGATACGCAGTATTTT. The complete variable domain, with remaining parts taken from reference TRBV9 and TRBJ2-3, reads DSGVTQTPKHLITATGQRVTLRCSPRSGDLSVYWYQQSLDQGLQFLIQYYNGEERAKGNILERFSAQQFPDLHSELNLSSLELGDSALYFCASSVEETGADTQYFGPGTRLTVL.

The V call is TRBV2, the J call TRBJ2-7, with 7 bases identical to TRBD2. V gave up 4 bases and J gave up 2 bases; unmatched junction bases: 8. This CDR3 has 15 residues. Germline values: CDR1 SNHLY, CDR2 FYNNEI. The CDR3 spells CASSAPLAAPYEQYF. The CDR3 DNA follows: TGTGCCAGCAGTGCCCCCCTAGCGGCCCCCTACGAGCAGTACTTC.

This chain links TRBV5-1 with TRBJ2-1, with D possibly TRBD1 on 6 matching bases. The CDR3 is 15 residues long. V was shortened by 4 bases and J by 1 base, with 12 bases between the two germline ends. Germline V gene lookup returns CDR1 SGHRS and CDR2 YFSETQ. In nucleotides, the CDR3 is TGCGCCAGCAGCCCTAATGGACAGTCCTACAATGAGCAGTTCTTC. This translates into CASSPNGQSYNEQFF.